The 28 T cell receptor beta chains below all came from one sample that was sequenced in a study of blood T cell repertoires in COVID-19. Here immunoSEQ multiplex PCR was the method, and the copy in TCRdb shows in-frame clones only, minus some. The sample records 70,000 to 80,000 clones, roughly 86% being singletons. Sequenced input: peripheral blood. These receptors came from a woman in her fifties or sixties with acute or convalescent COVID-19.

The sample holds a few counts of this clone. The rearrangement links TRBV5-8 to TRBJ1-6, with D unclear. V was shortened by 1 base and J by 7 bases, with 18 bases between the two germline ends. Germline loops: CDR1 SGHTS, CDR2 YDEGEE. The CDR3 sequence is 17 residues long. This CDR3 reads CASSLPREFLGNSPLHF. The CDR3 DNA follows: TGTGCCAGCAGCTTGCCCCGGGAGTTTCTGGGGAATTCACCCCTCCACTTT.

CDR3 residues: CASSESDREAFF. CDR3 sequence (DNA): TGTGCCAGCAGTGAATCTGACAGGGAAGCTTTCTTT. The rearrangement joins TRBV25-1 to TRBJ1-1; perhaps TRBD1 as D (6 bases). The CDR3 has 12 amino acids. Germline CDR1 and CDR2: MGHDK and SYGVNS. V lost 1 base and J 8 bases, leaving 8 bases between the germline ends.

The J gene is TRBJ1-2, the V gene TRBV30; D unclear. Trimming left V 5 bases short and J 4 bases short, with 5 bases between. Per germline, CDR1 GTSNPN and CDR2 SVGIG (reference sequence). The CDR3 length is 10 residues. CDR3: CAWGLYGYTF. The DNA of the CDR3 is TGTGCCTGGGGACTCTATGGCTACACCTTC.

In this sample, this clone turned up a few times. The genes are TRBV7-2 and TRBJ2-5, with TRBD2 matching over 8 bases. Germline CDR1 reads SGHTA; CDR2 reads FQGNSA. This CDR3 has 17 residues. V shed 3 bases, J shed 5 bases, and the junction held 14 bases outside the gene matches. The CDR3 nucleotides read TGTGCCAGCAGCTTTTGGCGAGCTAGCGGGTTCGGGGAGACCCAGTACTTC. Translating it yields CASSFWRASGFGETQYF. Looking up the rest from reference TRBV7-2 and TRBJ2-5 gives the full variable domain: GAGVSQSPSNKVTEKGKDVELRCDPISGHTALYWYRQSLGQGLEFLIYFQGNSAPDKSGLPSDRFSAERTGGSVSTLTIQRTQQEDSAVYLCASSFWRASGFGETQYFGPGTRLLVL.

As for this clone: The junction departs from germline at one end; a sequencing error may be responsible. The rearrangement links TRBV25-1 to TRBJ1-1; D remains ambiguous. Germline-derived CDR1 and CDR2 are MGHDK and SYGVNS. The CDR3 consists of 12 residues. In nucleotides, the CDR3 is TGTGCCAGCGGTGACTTGAACACTGAAGCTTTCTTT. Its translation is CASGDLNTEAFF.

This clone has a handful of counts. This CDR3 is CASSPRTGSYTEAFF. DNA of the CDR3: TGTGCCAGCAGTCCACGGACAGGGAGTTACACTGAAGCTTTCTTT. V and J are TRBV28 and TRBJ1-1; 8 nucleotides match TRBD1. With 5 bases clipped from V and 3 bases from J, the junction kept 8 bases outside the gene matches. This CDR3 contains 15 residues. Germline values: CDR1 MDHEN, CDR2 SYDVKM.

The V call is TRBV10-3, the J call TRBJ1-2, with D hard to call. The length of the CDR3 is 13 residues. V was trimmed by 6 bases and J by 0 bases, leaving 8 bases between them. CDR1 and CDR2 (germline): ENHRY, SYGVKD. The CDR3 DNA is TGTGCCATCAGAGCAATAGCTAACTATGGCTACACCTTC. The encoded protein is CAIRAIANYGYTF.

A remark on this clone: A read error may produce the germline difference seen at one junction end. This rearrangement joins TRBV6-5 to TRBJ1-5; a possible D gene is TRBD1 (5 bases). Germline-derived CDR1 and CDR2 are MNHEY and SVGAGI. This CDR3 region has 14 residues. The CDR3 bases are TGTGCCAGCAAACGCAGGGAGGGTAATCGGCCCCAGCATTTT. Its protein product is CASKRREGNRPQHF.

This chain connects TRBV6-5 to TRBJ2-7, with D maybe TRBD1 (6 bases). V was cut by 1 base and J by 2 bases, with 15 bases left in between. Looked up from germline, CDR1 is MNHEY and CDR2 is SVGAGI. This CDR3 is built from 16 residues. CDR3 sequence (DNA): TGTGCCAGCAGTTACTGGGGAACAGGGAAACCCTACGAGCAGTACTTC. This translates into CASSYWGTGKPYEQYF.

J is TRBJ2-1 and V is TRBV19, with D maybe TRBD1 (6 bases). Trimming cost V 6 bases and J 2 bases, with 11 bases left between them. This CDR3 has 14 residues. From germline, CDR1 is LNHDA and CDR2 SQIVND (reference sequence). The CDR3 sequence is CASRDRIPYNEQFF. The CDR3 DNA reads TGTGCCAGTAGGGACAGAATTCCCTACAATGAGCAGTTCTTC.

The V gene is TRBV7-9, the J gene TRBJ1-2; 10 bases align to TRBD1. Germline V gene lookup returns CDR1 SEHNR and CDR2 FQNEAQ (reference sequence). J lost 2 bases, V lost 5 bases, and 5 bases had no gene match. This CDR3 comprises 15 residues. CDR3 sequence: CASSRTGGENYGYTF. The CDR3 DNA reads TGTGCCAGCAGCAGGACAGGGGGTGAAAACTATGGCTACACCTTC.

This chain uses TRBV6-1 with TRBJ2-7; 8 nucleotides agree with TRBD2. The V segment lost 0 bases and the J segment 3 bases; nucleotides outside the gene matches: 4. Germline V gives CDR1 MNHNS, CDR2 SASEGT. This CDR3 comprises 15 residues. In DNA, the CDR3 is TGTGCCAGCAGTGAAGCGAACGGGGGGGGCTACGAGCAGTACTTC. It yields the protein CASSEANGGGYEQYF.

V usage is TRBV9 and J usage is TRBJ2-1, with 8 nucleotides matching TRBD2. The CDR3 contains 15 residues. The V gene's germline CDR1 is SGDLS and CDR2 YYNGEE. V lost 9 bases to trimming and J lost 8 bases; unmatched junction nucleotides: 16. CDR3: CATPPPGGPRYEQFF. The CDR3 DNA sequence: TGTGCCACCCCCCCTCCGGGGGGGCCCAGGTATGAGCAGTTCTTC. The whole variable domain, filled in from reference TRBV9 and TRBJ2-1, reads DSGVTQTPKHLITATGQRVTLRCSPRSGDLSVYWYQQSLDQGLQFLIQYYNGEERAKGNILERFSAQQFPDLHSELNLSSLELGDSALYFCATPPPGGPRYEQFFGPGTRLTVL.

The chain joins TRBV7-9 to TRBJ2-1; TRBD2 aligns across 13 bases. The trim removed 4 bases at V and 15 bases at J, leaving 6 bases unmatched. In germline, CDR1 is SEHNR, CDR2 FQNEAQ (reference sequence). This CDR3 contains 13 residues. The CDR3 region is CASSSTSGGIPFF. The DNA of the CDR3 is TGTGCCAGCAGCTCGACTAGCGGGGGGATTCCGTTCTTC.

The CDR3 sequence: CASRQGVGLGEKLFF. The CDR3 DNA sequence: TGTGCCAGCAGACAGGGGGTTGGACTAGGTGAAAAACTGTTTTTT. V gene TRBV6-5 combines with J gene TRBJ1-4, with TRBD1 matching 8 bases. CDR1 is MNHEY and CDR2 is SVGAGI in the germline V gene. There are 15 residues in the CDR3. The trim removed 6 bases at V and 7 bases at J, leaving 10 bases unmatched.

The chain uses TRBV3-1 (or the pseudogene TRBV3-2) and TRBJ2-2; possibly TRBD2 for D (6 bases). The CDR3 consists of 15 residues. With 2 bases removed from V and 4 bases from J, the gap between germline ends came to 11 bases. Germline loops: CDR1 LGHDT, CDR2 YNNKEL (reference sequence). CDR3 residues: CASSQLAGRTGELFF. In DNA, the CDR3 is TGTGCCAGCAGCCAACTCGCGGGGCGCACCGGGGAGCTGTTTTTT.

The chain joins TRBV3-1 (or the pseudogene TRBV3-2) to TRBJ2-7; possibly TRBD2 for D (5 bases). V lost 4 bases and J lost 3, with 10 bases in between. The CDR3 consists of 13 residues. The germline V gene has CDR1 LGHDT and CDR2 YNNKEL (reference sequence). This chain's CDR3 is CASSPGSGYEQYF. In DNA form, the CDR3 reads TGTGCCAGCAGCCCGGGAAGTGGCTACGAGCAGTACTTC.

CDR3 sequence: CAISVLGSTIYF. The DNA of the CDR3 is TGTGCCATCAGTGTTCTGGGGAGCACCATATATTTT. V usage is TRBV10-3 and J usage is TRBJ1-3; D call uncertain. The CDR3 is made up of 12 amino acids. CDR1 ENHRY and CDR2 SYGVKD come from the germline V gene. V lost 4 bases to trimming and J lost 9 bases, with 10 bases between them.

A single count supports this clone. The CDR3 loop is CASTQGTNTEAFF. The CDR3 nucleotides are TGTGCCAGCACACAGGGAACGAACACTGAAGCTTTCTTT. The V call is TRBV2, the J call TRBJ1-1; tentative D call: TRBD1 (6 bases). CDR3 length equals 13 residues. V gave up 7 bases and J gave up 1 base, with 10 bases separating them. Germline CDR1 and CDR2: SNHLY and FYNNEI.

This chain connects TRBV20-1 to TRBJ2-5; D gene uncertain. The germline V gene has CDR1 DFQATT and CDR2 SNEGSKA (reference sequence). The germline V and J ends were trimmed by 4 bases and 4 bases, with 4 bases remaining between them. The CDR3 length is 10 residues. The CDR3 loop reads CSAKRETQYF. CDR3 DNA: TGCAGTGCTAAGAGAGAGACCCAGTACTTC.

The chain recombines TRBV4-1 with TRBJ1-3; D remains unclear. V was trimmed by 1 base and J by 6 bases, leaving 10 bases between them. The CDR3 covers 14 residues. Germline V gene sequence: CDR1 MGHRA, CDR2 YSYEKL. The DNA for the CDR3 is TGCGCCAGCAGCCAAGTTGAGTTATTAAACACCATATATTTT. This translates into CASSQVELLNTIYF.

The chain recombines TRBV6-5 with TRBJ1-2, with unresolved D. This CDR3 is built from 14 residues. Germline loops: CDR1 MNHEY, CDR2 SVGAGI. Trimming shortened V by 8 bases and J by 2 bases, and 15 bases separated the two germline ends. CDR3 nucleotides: TGTGCCAGCGACGTTGAGGCTGGAAACTATGGCTACACCTTC. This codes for CASDVEAGNYGYTF.

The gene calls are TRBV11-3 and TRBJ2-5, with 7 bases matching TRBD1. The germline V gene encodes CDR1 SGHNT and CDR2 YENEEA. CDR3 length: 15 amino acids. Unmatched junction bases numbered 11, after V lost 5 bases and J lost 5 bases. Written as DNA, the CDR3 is TGTGCCAGCAGCCCGAACAGGGGCCCAGGGGAGACCCAGTACTTC. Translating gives CASSPNRGPGETQYF.

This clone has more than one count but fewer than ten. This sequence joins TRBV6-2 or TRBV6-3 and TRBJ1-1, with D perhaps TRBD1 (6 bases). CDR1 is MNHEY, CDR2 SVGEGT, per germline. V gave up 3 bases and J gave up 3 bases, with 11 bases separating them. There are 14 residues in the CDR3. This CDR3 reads CASSYQGRHTEAFF. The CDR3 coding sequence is TGTGCCAGCAGTTATCAGGGGCGCCACACTGAAGCTTTCTTT.

The CDR3 is CAGRLYGGGETQYF. As DNA, the CDR3 is TGTGCCGGCCGCTTATACGGGGGGGGAGAGACCCAGTACTTC. V and J are TRBV5-4 and TRBJ2-5; 8 bases match TRBD2. V lost 10 bases to trimming and J lost 4 bases; unmatched junction nucleotides: 12. Germline V gene sequence: CDR1 SGHNT, CDR2 YYREEE (reference sequence). This CDR3 is 14 amino acids long.

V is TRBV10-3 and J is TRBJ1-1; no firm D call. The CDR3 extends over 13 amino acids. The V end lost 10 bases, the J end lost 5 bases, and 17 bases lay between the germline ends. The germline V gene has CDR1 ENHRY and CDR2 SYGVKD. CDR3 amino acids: CATQVGSGTEAFF. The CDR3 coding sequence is TGTGCCACCCAAGTGGGCAGCGGAACTGAAGCTTTCTTT.

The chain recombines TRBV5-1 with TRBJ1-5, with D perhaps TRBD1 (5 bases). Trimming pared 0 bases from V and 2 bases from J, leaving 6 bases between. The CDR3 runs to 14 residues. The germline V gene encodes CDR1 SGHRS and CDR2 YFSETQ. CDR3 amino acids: CASSLAGGNQPQHF. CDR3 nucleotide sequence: TGCGCCAGCAGCTTGGCGGGGGGCAATCAGCCCCAGCATTTT.

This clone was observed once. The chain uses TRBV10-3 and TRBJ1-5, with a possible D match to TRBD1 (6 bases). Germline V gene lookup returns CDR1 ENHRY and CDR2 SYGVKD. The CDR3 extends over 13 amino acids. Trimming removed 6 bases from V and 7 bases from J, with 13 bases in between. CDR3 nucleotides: TGTGCCATCAGAGACCAGGACAGCCAGCCCCAGCATTTT. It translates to CAIRDQDSQPQHF.